This T cell receptor beta chain was recovered during a study of response to subunit inactivated influenza vaccine listed by TCRdb under 2018. Turning to the overall study: Deep quantitative T cell receptor repertoire profiling was used in the study to track responses to a trivalent subunit inactivated influenza vaccine.

The CDR3 goes from the cysteine to the phenylalanine over 14 residues. Only the CDR3 part of the read is kept: 42 bases, read in frame from the first base. V loses 1 base of germline sequence and J loses 5 bases, and the interval between the two ends is 11 bases. According to the germline V gene, CDR1 reads KGHSH and CDR2 reads LQKENI. A word on this clonotype: Its antigen remains unidentified. The sample holds no much larger clone one base away, and base qualities are not on file.

The library was generated by RT-PCR. The sequencer was an Illumina HiSeq 2500. TCRdb reran the public reads through fastp at Q25 and MiXCR, keeping productive beta chains. Each CDR3 protein gets just one entry, which takes the most common genes and DNA from the rows behind it. The sample table contains about 580,000 distinct CDR3 sequences; only one count was recorded for around 13% of them. The top ten constitute 11% of the sample. Beyond this particular receptor, the publication reports: The authors proposed that each seasonal influenza vaccination may bring in only a limited number of new T cells.

The specimen comprised PBMCs from blood, sampled about 13 days after vaccination. The chain is assembled from TRBV18 and TRBJ2-5; the D gene identity is not certain. The sequence came from a middle-aged man who received an inactivated influenza vaccine. Donor details come from another sample of the same person, matched by shared clones. The DNA is TGTGCCAGCTCACCACTTTCCAGCGCGGAGACCCAGTACTTC. Translated, it reads CASSPLSSAETQYF.